The 8 T cell receptor beta chains below all came from one sample that was sequenced in a study of cytomegalovirus exposure and HLA in healthy donors listed by TCRdb under 2017. Library preparation used the immunoSEQ multiplex PCR assay. A mixture of 60 forward primers for TCR Vbeta segments and 13 reverse primers for TCR Jbeta segments was used in the multiplex PCR. Imported from immuneACCESS, the table was reduced by TCRdb to in-frame sequences with V and J called. These copies leave out some clones; in studies compared against another copy, an unresolved V gene accounts for under half, and the cause of the remainder is not known. For this sample the table gives 60,000 to 75,000 clones, of which roughly 74% were detected only once. The top ten constitute 7.8% of the sample. What was sequenced was PBMCs. These TCRs come from a man younger than 30 in good health and CMV-seropositive.

The chain has TRBV19 and TRBJ1-1; D is possibly TRBD1 (6 bases). The CDR3 sequence is 15 residues long. Trimming took 6 bases from V and 0 from J, leaving 14 bases between them. Germline CDR1 is LNHDA and CDR2 is SQIVND (reference sequence). The CDR3 reads CASSHGQFLNTEAFF. The CDR3, as DNA: TGTGCCAGTAGCCATGGACAGTTTCTGAACACTGAAGCTTTCTTT.

This chain links TRBV5-6 with TRBJ2-3; D is unresolved. Germline V gives CDR1 SGHDT, CDR2 YYEEEE. Trimming took off 4 bases at V and 6 bases at J, with 18 bases between the two ends. The CDR3 has 15 amino acids. Here the CDR3 DNA reads TGTGCCAGCAGCCGTTCTCCAGGAACGAGTGATACGCAGTATTTT. Translating gives CASSRSPGTSDTQYF.

This clone came up a few times. The chain carries TRBV20-1 and TRBJ2-7, with D unresolved. V lost 0 bases to trimming and J lost 7 bases, with 7 bases between them. Germline-derived CDR1 and CDR2 are DFQATT and SNEGSKA (reference sequence). The CDR3 is 11 residues long. This chain's CDR3 is CSAREEREQYF. The CDR3 region has the DNA TGCAGTGCTAGAGAGGAGAGGGAGCAGTACTTC.

The chain uses TRBV30 and TRBJ2-2, with 7 bases lining up with TRBD1. The CDR3 consists of 15 residues. V shed 3 bases and J 5 bases; nucleotides not matched to a gene: 9. The germline gives CDR1 GTSNPN, CDR2 SVGIG (reference sequence). CDR3 nucleotide sequence: TGTGCCTGGAGCCTCCCGGGACAGCTGACCGGGGAGCTGTTTTTT. Its translation is CAWSLPGQLTGELFF.

The V gene is TRBV30, the J gene TRBJ1-3; no clear D gene. Germline CDR1 and CDR2: GTSNPN and SVGIG (reference sequence). CDR3 length equals 12 residues. V lost 2 bases and J lost 4, with 6 bases in between. CDR3 nucleotides: TGTGCCTGGAGTCTCAGGGGAAACACCATATATTTT. Its protein is CAWSLRGNTIYF.

The genes are TRBV9 and TRBJ1-5; no firm D call. The length of the CDR3 is 14 residues. Per germline, CDR1 SGDLS and CDR2 YYNGEE. V was trimmed by 0 bases and J by 2 bases, leaving 6 bases between them. The CDR3 bases are TGTGCCAGCAGCGTAGGTGCGGGCAATCAGCCCCAGCATTTT. Protein product: CASSVGAGNQPQHF.

The chain links TRBV30 to TRBJ2-3; no firm D call. V gave up 3 bases and J gave up 9 bases, with 7 bases separating them. From germline, CDR1 is GTSNPN and CDR2 SVGIG (reference sequence). The CDR3 runs to 10 residues. The CDR3 is CAWSVRTQYF. The DNA of the CDR3 is TGTGCCTGGAGCGTGAGGACGCAGTATTTT.

This chain uses TRBV29-1 with TRBJ1-1; D is uncertain. The CDR3 has 12 residues. Trimming took off 4 bases at V and 1 base at J, with 7 bases between the two ends. CDR1 is SQVTM and CDR2 is ANQGSEA in the germline V gene. The chain's CDR3 is CSVGNSNTEAFF. CDR3 DNA sequence: TGCAGCGTTGGTAACTCGAACACTGAAGCTTTCTTT.